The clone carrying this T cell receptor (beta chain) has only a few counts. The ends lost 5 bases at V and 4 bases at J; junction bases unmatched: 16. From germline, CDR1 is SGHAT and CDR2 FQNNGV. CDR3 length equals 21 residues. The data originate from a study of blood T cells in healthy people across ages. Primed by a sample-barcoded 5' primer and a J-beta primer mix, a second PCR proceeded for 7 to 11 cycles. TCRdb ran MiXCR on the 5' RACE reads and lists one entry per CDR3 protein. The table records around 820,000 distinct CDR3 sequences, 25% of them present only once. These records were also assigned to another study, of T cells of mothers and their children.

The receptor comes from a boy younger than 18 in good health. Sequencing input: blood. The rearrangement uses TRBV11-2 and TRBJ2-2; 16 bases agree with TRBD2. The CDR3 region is CASSMRPGLAGGPGGTGELFF. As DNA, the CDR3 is TGTGCCAGCAGCATGAGACCGGGACTAGCGGGGGGGCCAGGTGGCACCGGGGAGCTGTTTTTT.